Here is one T cell receptor beta chain with its context. Deletions cut 7 bases from V and 3 bases from J, with 15 bases between. This CDR3 contains 14 residues. From germline, CDR1 is SEHNR and CDR2 FQNEAQ (reference sequence). Sequenced by immunoSEQ multiplex PCR; TCRdb stores in-frame clones only, minus some. Among around 210,000 clones listed, around four fifths were seen once. This specimen belongs to a study of blood T cell repertoires in COVID-19. Sequencing used peripheral blood. The sequence derives from a man aged 55 to 70 with COVID-19, enrolled during active disease. The J gene is TRBJ1-2, the V gene TRBV7-9, with D maybe TRBD1 (6 bases). The CDR3 loop reads CASTRGGTDYGYTF. In DNA form, the CDR3 reads TGTGCCAGCACCAGAGGGGGTACAGACTATGGCTACACCTTC.